The source of this T cell receptor beta chain is a study of post-analysis software for immune sequencing data. Findings and limits, study-wide: Controls showed lower frequencies than patients for roughly five TRBV segments, and TRBV5-6, TRBV5-1 and TRBV20-1 were among these.

As for this clonotype: Its antigen remains unidentified.

The authors incorporated unique molecular identifiers into the TCR beta cDNA libraries. Using its own MiXCR run on the PCR reads, TCRdb lists one record per CDR3 protein. This sample has roughly 580,000 distinct CDR3 sequences; roughly 40% occur once, and the top ten carry about 1.5%. The CDR3 is made up of 17 amino acids. Per germline, CDR1 LGHNA and CDR2 YNFKEQ. V lost 1 base to trimming and J lost 11 bases, with 26 bases between them. Sequenced sample: blood. The V call is TRBV4-2, the J call TRBJ2-5, with D maybe TRBD1 (5 bases). The sequence derives from a girl aged 10 to 17 with multiple sclerosis. The CDR3, as DNA: TGTGCCAGCAGCCAAGTTCTCAGGGTGGGGCAGGGTAATGAGCAGTACTTC. Encoded protein: CASSQVLRVGQGNEQYF.